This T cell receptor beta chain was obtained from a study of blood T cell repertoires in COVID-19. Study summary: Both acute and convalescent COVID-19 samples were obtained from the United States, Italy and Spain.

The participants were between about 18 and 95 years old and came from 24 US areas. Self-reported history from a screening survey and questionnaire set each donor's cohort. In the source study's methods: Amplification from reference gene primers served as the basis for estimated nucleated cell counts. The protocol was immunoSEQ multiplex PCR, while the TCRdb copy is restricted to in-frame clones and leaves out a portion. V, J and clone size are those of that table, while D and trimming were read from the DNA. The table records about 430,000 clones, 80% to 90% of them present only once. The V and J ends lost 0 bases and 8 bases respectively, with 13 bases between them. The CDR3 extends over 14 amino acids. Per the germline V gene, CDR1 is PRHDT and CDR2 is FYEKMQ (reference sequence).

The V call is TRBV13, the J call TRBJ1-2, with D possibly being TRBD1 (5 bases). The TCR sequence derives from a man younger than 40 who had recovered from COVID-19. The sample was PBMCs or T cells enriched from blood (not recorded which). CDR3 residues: CASSLGRGVRGYTF. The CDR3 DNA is TGTGCCAGCAGCTTAGGCCGGGGGGTGAGAGGCTACACCTTC.